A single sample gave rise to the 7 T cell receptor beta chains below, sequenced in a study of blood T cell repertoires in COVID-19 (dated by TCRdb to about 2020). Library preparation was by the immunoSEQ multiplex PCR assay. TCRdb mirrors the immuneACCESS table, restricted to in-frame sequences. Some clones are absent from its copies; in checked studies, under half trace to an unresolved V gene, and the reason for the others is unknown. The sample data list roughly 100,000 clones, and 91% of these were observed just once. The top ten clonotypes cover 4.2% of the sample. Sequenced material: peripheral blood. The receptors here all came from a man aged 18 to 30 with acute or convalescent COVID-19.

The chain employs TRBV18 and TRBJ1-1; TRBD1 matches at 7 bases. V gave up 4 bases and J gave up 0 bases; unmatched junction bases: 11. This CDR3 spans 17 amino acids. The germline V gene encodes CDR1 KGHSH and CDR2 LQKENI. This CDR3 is CASSLLIPGGLNTEAFF. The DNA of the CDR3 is TGTGCCAGCTCACTACTTATTCCAGGGGGATTGAACACTGAAGCTTTCTTT.

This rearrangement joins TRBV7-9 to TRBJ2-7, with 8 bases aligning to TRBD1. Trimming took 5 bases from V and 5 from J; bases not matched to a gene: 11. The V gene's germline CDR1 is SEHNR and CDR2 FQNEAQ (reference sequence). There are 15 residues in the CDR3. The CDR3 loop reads CASSPLSGGRHEQYF. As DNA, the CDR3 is TGTGCCAGCAGCCCCCTATCAGGGGGCAGACACGAGCAGTACTTC.

CDR3: CATSDAARGNTDTQYF. DNA for the CDR3: TGTGCCACCAGTGATGCCGCCAGGGGGAACACAGATACGCAGTATTTT. The chain has TRBV24-1 and TRBJ2-3; 7 nucleotides align to TRBD1. This CDR3 comprises 16 residues. The germline V gene encodes CDR1 KGHDR and CDR2 SFDVKD. V gave up 3 bases and J gave up 2 bases; unmatched junction bases: 7.

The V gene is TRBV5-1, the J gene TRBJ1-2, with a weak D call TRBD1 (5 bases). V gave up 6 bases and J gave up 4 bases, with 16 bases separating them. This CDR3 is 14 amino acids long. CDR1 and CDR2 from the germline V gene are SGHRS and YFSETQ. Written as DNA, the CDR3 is TGCGCCAGCAAAAAGGTCGGGGGTGGCTATGGCTACACCTTC. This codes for CASKKVGGGYGYTF.

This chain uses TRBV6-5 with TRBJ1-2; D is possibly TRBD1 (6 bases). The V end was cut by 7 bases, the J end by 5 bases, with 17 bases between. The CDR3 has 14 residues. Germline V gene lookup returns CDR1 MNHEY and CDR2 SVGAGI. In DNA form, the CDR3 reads TGTGCCAGCACGGACAGCATACTACGATATGGCTACACCTTC. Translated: CASTDSILRYGYTF.

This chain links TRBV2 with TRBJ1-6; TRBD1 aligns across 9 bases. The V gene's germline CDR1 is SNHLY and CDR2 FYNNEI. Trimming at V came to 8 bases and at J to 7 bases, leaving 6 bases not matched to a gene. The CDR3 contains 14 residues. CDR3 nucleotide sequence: TGTGCCAGCGGGAGGACAGGGGAGAATTCACCCCTCCACTTT. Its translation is CASGRTGENSPLHF.

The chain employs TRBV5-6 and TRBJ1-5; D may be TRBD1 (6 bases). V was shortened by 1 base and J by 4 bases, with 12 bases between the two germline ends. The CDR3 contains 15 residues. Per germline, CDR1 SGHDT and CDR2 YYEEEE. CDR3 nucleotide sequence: TGTGCCAGCAGCTTGAAACAGGGTTCGAATCAGCCCCAGCATTTT. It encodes CASSLKQGSNQPQHF.